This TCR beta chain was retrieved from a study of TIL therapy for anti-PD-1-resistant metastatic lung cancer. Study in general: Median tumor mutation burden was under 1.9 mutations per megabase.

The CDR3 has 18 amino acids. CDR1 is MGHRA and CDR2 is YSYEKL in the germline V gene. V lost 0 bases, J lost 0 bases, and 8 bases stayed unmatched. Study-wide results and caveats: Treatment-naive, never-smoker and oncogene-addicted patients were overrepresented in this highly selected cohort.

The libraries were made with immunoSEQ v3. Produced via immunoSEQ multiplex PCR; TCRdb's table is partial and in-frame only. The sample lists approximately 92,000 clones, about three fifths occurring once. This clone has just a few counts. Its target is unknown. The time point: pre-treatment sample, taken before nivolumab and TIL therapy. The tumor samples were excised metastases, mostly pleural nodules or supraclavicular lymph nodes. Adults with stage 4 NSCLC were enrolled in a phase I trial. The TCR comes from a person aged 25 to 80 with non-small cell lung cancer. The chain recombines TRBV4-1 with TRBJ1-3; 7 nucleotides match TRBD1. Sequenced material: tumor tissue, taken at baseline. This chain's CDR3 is CASSQDLLGTDSGNTIYF. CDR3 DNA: TGCGCCAGCAGCCAAGATTTATTAGGGACAGACTCTGGAAACACCATATATTTT.